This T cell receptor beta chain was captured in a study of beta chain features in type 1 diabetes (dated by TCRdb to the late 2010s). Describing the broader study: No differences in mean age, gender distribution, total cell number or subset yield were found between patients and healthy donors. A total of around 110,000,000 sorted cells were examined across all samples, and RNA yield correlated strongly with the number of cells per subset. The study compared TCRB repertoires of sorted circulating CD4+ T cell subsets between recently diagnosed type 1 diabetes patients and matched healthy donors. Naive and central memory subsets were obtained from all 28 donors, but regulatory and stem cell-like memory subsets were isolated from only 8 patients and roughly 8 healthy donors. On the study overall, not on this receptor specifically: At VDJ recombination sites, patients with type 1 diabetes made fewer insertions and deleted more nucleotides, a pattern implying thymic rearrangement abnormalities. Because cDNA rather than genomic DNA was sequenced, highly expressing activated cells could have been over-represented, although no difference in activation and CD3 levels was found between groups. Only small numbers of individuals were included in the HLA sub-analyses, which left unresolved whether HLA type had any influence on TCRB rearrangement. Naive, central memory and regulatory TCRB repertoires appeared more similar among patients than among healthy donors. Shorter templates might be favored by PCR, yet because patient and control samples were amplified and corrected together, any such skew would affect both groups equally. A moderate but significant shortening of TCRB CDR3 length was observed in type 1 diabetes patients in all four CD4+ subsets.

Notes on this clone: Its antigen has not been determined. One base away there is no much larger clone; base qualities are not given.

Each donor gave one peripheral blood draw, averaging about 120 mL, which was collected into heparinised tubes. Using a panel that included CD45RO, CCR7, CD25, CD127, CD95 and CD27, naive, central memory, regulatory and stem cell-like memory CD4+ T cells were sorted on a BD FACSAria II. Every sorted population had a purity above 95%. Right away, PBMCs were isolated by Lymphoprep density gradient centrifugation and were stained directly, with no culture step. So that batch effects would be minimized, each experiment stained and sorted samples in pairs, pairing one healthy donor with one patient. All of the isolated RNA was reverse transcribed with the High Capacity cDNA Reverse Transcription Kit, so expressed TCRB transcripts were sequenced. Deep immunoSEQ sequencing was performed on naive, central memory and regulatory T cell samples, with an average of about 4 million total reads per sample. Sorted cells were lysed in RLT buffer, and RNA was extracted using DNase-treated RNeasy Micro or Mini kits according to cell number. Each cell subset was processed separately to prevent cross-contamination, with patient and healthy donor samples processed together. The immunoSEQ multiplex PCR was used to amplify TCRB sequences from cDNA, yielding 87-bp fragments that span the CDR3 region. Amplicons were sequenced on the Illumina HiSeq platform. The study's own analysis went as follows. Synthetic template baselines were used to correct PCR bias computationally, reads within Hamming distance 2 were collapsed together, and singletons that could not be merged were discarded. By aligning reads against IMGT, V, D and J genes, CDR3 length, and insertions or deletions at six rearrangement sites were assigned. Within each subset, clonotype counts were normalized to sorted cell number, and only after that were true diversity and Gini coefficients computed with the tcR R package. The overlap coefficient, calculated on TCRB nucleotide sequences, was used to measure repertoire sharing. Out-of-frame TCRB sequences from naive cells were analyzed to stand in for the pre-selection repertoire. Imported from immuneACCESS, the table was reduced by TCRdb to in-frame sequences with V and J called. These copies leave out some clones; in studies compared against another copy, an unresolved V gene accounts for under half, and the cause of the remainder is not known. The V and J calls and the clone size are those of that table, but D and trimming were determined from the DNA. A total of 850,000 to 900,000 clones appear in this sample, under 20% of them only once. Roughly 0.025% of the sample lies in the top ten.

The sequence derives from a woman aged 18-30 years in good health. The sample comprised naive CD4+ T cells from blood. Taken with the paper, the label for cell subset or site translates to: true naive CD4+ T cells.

For the CDR3, the sequence is CASSQGRQIYQETQYF. Here is the DNA: TGCGCCAGCAGCCAAGGGCGGCAGATCTACCAAGAGACCCAGTACTTC. The rearrangement joined TRBV4-3 to TRBJ2-5, with the D gene too uncertain to name. The trim is 1 base for V and 0 bases for J, with a gap of 12 bases between the germline ends. The germline V gene sets CDR1 to LGHNA and CDR2 to YSLEER. The CDR3 holds 16 amino acids from the cysteine to the phenylalanine. Just the 48-base CDR3 DNA is kept, in frame starting at base 1.